These T cell receptor beta chains were read from a single sample in a study of CD8+ T cells in alopecia areata. Clones were sequenced by immunoSEQ multiplex PCR, and TCRdb holds only the in-frame ones, with some missing. The sample holds roughly 100,000 clones, around 84% seen once. Here the sequenced sample was CD8+ T cells sorted from blood, taken at roughly week 30, from a patient treated with tofacitinib. These TCRs come from a human donor with alopecia areata. The CDR3 runs from the conserved cysteine through the conserved F or W. A D gene is named only where the DNA matches it firmly. Only some rows state a clone size, as once, few, many or a class for expanded clones.

cdr3_nt: TGCAGCGTTGAAGGGGAAAGCGGGGGGTCAGATACGCAGTATTTT
cdr3_aa: CSVEGESGGSDTQYF
v_call: TRBV29-1
d_call: TRBD2
j_call: TRBJ2-3
clone_size: .

cdr3_nt: TGTGCCAGCAGTGACAAACCGGGTCAAGCAGATACGCAGTATTTT
cdr3_aa: CASSDKPGQADTQYF
v_call: TRBV6-4
d_call: .
j_call: TRBJ2-3
clone_size: .

cdr3_nt: TGTGCCAGCAGCCCGTTAGCGGGGGGATCCACAGATACGCAGTATTTT
cdr3_aa: CASSPLAGGSTDTQYF
v_call: TRBV7-9
d_call: TRBD2
j_call: TRBJ2-3
clone_size: .

cdr3_nt: TGTGCCAGCAGTTTAGCCGCTGGGGGGTTCAATGAGCAGTTCTTC
cdr3_aa: CASSLAAGGFNEQFF
v_call: TRBV27
d_call: .
j_call: TRBJ2-1
clone_size: .

cdr3_nt: TGTGCCATCACCAAAGGGACACACTATGGCTACACCTTC
cdr3_aa: CAITKGTHYGYTF
v_call: TRBV10-3
d_call: .
j_call: TRBJ1-2
clone_size: .

cdr3_nt: TGCGCCAGCTCAGAGGGGCGGAACACTGAAGCTTTCTTT
cdr3_aa: CASSEGRNTEAFF
v_call: TRBV10-2
d_call: .
j_call: TRBJ1-1
clone_size: .

cdr3_nt: TGCGCCAGCAGCGGGGACAGGGGGCGGACTGAAGCTTTCTTT
cdr3_aa: CASSGDRGRTEAFF
v_call: TRBV10-1
d_call: TRBD1
j_call: TRBJ1-1
clone_size: .

cdr3_nt: TGTGCCAGTAGTTCGATCCTCCCAGCGGGAGGGCTGGAAGATACGCAGTATTTT
cdr3_aa: CASSSILPAGGLEDTQYF
v_call: TRBV19
d_call: TRBD2
j_call: TRBJ2-3
clone_size: .

cdr3_nt: TGCGCCAGCAGCACCTTCGGGGGCTCCTACAATGAGCAGTTCTTC
cdr3_aa: CASSTFGGSYNEQFF
v_call: TRBV4-1
d_call: .
j_call: TRBJ2-1
clone_size: .

cdr3_nt: TGTGCCAGCAGCTCATTTTCGGGGTCCTACGAGCAGTACTTC
cdr3_aa: CASSSFSGSYEQYF
v_call: TRBV7-8
d_call: .
j_call: TRBJ2-7
clone_size: .

cdr3_nt: TGCGCCAGCAGCTTGGCAGGGACCGAGCAGTACTTC
cdr3_aa: CASSLAGTEQYF
v_call: TRBV5-1
d_call: .
j_call: TRBJ2-7
clone_size: .

cdr3_nt: TGTGCCAGCAGCTTAGTTTCAGGGACCCCCTACGAGCAGTACTTC
cdr3_aa: CASSLVSGTPYEQYF
v_call: TRBV7-9
d_call: .
j_call: TRBJ2-7
clone_size: .

cdr3_nt: TGCGCCAGCAGCCAAATAAGAGCCCCGTCGTATACGCAGTATTTT
cdr3_aa: CASSQIRAPSYTQYF
v_call: TRBV4-1
d_call: .
j_call: TRBJ2-3
clone_size: .

cdr3_nt: TGCGCCAGCAGCTTCATGAGGACAGGGGGTGCCTACAATGAGCAGTTCTTC
cdr3_aa: CASSFMRTGGAYNEQFF
v_call: TRBV5-1
d_call: TRBD1
j_call: TRBJ2-1
clone_size: few

cdr3_nt: TGTGCCAGCAGTTTATCGGGAACAGACTACGAGCAGTACTTC
cdr3_aa: CASSLSGTDYEQYF
v_call: TRBV27
d_call: .
j_call: TRBJ2-7
clone_size: .

cdr3_nt: TGTGCCAGTTCACTAGCGGAGAAATACGAGCAGTACTTC
cdr3_aa: CASSLAEKYEQYF
v_call: TRBV19
d_call: TRBD2
j_call: TRBJ2-7
clone_size: .

cdr3_nt: TGTGCCAGCAGTCCCGAGGACGGGTACGAGCAGTACTTC
cdr3_aa: CASSPEDGYEQYF
v_call: TRBV6-6
d_call: .
j_call: TRBJ2-7
clone_size: .

cdr3_nt: TGTGCCAGCAGCCAAGACCGAGACTTGGCGGCCTACGAGCAGTACTTC
cdr3_aa: CASSQDRDLAAYEQYF
v_call: TRBV4-2
d_call: .
j_call: TRBJ2-7
clone_size: .

cdr3_nt: TGTGCCAGCAGCGGGGCAACCGACTATGGCTACACCTTC
cdr3_aa: CASSGATDYGYTF
v_call: TRBV9
d_call: .
j_call: TRBJ1-2
clone_size: .

cdr3_nt: TGTGCCAGCGACCCTGCTCGGGGCGTACTTTACACAGATACGCAGTATTTT
cdr3_aa: CASDPARGVLYTDTQYF
v_call: TRBV9
d_call: .
j_call: TRBJ2-3
clone_size: once

cdr3_nt: TGTGCCAGTAGTATAGCGACAGAGATGAACGAGCAGTACTTC
cdr3_aa: CASSIATEMNEQYF
v_call: TRBV19
d_call: .
j_call: TRBJ2-7
clone_size: .

cdr3_nt: TGTGCCAGCAGCCGCGGGGAACAGGGTACTGAGCAGTTCTTC
cdr3_aa: CASSRGEQGTEQFF
v_call: TRBV7-9
d_call: .
j_call: TRBJ2-1
clone_size: once

cdr3_nt: TGTGCCAGCAGCTTAGCAGGTGTCAACTCCTACAATGAGCAGTTCTTC
cdr3_aa: CASSLAGVNSYNEQFF
v_call: TRBV11-2
d_call: .
j_call: TRBJ2-1
clone_size: .

cdr3_nt: TGTGCCAGCAGTGAAGCGGCGACAGGGGGCACTGAAGCTTTCTTT
cdr3_aa: CASSEAATGGTEAFF
v_call: TRBV6-1
d_call: TRBD1
j_call: TRBJ1-1
clone_size: medium-sized

cdr3_nt: TGCGCCAGCAGCCAAGAGAGGTGGAACACTGAAGCTTTCTTT
cdr3_aa: CASSQERWNTEAFF
v_call: TRBV4-1
d_call: .
j_call: TRBJ1-1
clone_size: once

cdr3_nt: TGTGCCAGCAGTGAACGTATAGGACTAGGTATATCTGCGTACGAGCAGTACTTC
cdr3_aa: CASSERIGLGISAYEQYF
v_call: TRBV6-1
d_call: TRBD2
j_call: TRBJ2-7
clone_size: .

cdr3_nt: TGCGCCAGCAGCCAAGATCCAAGGGGCTACGAGCAGTACTTC
cdr3_aa: CASSQDPRGYEQYF
v_call: TRBV4-1
d_call: .
j_call: TRBJ2-7
clone_size: few

cdr3_nt: TGTGCCAGCGCAGATTCCAACCCCACAGATACGCAGTATTTT
cdr3_aa: CASADSNPTDTQYF
v_call: TRBV6-6
d_call: .
j_call: TRBJ2-3
clone_size: .

cdr3_nt: TGTGCCAGCTCACCCTCCAACCGGGACGTAGACCGAGAGACCCAGTACTTC
cdr3_aa: CASSPSNRDVDRETQYF
v_call: TRBV18
d_call: .
j_call: TRBJ2-5
clone_size: .

cdr3_nt: TGTGCCAGCAGCGTCACTAGCGGACACGCCTACGAGCAGTACTTC
cdr3_aa: CASSVTSGHAYEQYF
v_call: TRBV9
d_call: TRBD2
j_call: TRBJ2-7
clone_size: .

cdr3_nt: TGTGCCAGCAGCGGAGAAGGACTAGTTCTCACAGATACGCAGTATTTT
cdr3_aa: CASSGEGLVLTDTQYF
v_call: TRBV9
d_call: TRBD2
j_call: TRBJ2-3
clone_size: .

cdr3_nt: TGTGCCAGTAGTATATCGGCGGGTTGGGGGAACATTCAGTACTTC
cdr3_aa: CASSISAGWGNIQYF
v_call: TRBV19
d_call: .
j_call: TRBJ2-4
clone_size: .

cdr3_nt: TGTGCCAGCAGTGAACTGGATAGGCGGCAAGAGACCCAGTACTTC
cdr3_aa: CASSELDRRQETQYF
v_call: TRBV25-1
d_call: .
j_call: TRBJ2-5
clone_size: .

cdr3_nt: TGTGCCAGCACCCTTAGCGGGGCCCCCTACAATGAGCAGTTCTTC
cdr3_aa: CASTLSGAPYNEQFF
v_call: TRBV7-6
d_call: TRBD2
j_call: TRBJ2-1
clone_size: .

cdr3_nt: TGTGCTAGTGGTTTGGTACAGGGACAGGGTTCGGAGGAGCAGTACTTC
cdr3_aa: CASGLVQGQGSEEQYF
v_call: TRBV12-5
d_call: TRBD1
j_call: TRBJ2-7
clone_size: .

cdr3_nt: TGTGCCAGCAGCGTATGTGGGGTGGATTCACCCCTCCACTTT
cdr3_aa: CASSVCGVDSPLHF
v_call: TRBV9
d_call: .
j_call: TRBJ1-6
clone_size: .

cdr3_nt: TGTGCCAGCAGCTCATTTCGCTACGAGCAGTACTTC
cdr3_aa: CASSSFRYEQYF
v_call: TRBV7-8
d_call: .
j_call: TRBJ2-7
clone_size: .

cdr3_nt: TGTGCCAGCAGTGACAGACCCTCCTACGAGCAGTACTTC
cdr3_aa: CASSDRPSYEQYF
v_call: TRBV28
d_call: .
j_call: TRBJ2-7
clone_size: .

cdr3_nt: TGTGCCAGCAGCCAAGATCTGGGGCTGACCGGGGAGCTGCTTTTT
cdr3_aa: CASSQDLGLTGELLF
v_call: TRBV14
d_call: .
j_call: TRBJ2-2
clone_size: .

cdr3_nt: TGTGCCAGCAGTGAAGCTATTACAGGGAGCAATCAGCCCCAGCATTTT
cdr3_aa: CASSEAITGSNQPQHF
v_call: TRBV6-1
d_call: .
j_call: TRBJ1-5
clone_size: .

cdr3_nt: TGTGCCAGCAGCGTAGCGGGGGGGCCCAATGAGCAGTTCTTC
cdr3_aa: CASSVAGGPNEQFF
v_call: TRBV9
d_call: TRBD2
j_call: TRBJ2-1
clone_size: once

cdr3_nt: TGCGCCAGCAGTGGAGTTGCGGACGGAGGGATCGATGAGCAGTTCTTC
cdr3_aa: CASSGVADGGIDEQFF
v_call: TRBV10-2
d_call: .
j_call: TRBJ2-1
clone_size: .

cdr3_nt: TGTGCCAGCACCCCTCCAGGCAACAGGGGAATAGACACTGAAGCTTTCTTT
cdr3_aa: CASTPPGNRGIDTEAFF
v_call: TRBV7-9
d_call: TRBD1
j_call: TRBJ1-1
clone_size: once

cdr3_nt: TGCGCCAGCAGCTTGGATGGCCTTTTATCTAGCACAGATACGCAGTATTTT
cdr3_aa: CASSLDGLLSSTDTQYF
v_call: TRBV5-1
d_call: .
j_call: TRBJ2-3
clone_size: .

cdr3_nt: TGTGCCACCAGCGCGCGCCCGGGACTAGCGGGAGCCTACGAGCAGTACTTC
cdr3_aa: CATSARPGLAGAYEQYF
v_call: TRBV15
d_call: TRBD2
j_call: TRBJ2-7
clone_size: .

cdr3_nt: TGTGCCAGCAGCTTCGGGACCTTTGAAATGAACACTGAAGCTTTCTTT
cdr3_aa: CASSFGTFEMNTEAFF
v_call: TRBV13
d_call: .
j_call: TRBJ1-1
clone_size: .

cdr3_nt: TGTGCCAGCAGCTCCGGACTAGCAGAAATACAAGAGACCCAGTACTTC
cdr3_aa: CASSSGLAEIQETQYF
v_call: TRBV5-6
d_call: TRBD2
j_call: TRBJ2-5
clone_size: .

cdr3_nt: TGTGCCAGCAGCTTGGGGGGCAGCCAGCCCCAGCATTTT
cdr3_aa: CASSLGGSQPQHF
v_call: TRBV5-6
d_call: .
j_call: TRBJ1-5
clone_size: .